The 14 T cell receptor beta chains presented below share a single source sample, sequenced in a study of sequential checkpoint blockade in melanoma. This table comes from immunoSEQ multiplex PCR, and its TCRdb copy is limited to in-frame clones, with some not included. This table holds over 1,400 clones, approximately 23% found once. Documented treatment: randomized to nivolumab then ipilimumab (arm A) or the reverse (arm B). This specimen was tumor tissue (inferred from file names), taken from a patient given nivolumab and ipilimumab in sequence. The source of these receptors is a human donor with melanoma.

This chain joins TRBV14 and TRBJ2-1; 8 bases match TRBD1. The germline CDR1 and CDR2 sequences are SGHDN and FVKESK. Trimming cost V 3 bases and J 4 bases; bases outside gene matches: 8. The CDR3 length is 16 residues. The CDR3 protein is CASSQLQGVDYNEQFF. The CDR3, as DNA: TGTGCCAGCAGCCAGCTACAGGGGGTAGATTACAATGAGCAGTTCTTC.

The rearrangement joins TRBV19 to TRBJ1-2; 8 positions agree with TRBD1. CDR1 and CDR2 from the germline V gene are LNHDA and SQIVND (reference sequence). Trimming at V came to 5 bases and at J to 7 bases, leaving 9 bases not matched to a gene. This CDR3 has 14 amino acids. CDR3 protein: CASSLGQGLSGYTF. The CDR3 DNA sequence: TGTGCCAGTAGTCTCGGACAGGGATTAAGTGGCTACACCTTC.

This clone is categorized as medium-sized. Here the CDR3 reads CASSPTAGGWGGSVDTQYF. CDR3 sequence (DNA): TGTGCCAGCAGCCCGACGGCGGGAGGATGGGGAGGGTCGGTAGATACGCAGTATTTT. V is TRBV11-3 and J is TRBJ2-3, with TRBD2 matching 8 bases. Germline V lookup: CDR1 SGHNT, CDR2 YENEEA. The length of the CDR3 is 19 residues. The V segment lost 5 bases and the J segment 5 bases; nucleotides outside the gene matches: 21. The full variable domain, with the rest looked up from reference TRBV11-3 and TRBJ2-3, is EAGVVQSPRYKIIEKKQPVAFWCNPISGHNTLYWYLQNLGQGPELLIRYENEEAVDDSQLPKDRFSAERLKGVDSTLKIQPAELGDSAVYLCASSPTAGGWGGSVDTQYFGPGTRLTVL.

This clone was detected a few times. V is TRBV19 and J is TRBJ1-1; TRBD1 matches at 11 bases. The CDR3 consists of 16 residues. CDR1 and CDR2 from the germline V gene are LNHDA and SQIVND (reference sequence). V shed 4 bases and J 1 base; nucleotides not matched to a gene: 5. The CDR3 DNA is TGTGCCAGTAGTACTGGACAGGGGGCACCGAACACTGAAGCTTTCTTT. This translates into CASSTGQGAPNTEAFF.

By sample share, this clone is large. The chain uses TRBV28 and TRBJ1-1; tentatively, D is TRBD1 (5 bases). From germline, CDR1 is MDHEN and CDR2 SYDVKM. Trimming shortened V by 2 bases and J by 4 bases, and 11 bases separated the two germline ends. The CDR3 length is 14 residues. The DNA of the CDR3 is TGTGCCAGCAGTTTAACCCAGGGCGGCACTGAAGCTTTCTTT. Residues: CASSLTQGGTEAFF. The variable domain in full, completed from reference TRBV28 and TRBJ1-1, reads DVKVTQSSRYLVKRTGEKVFLECVQDMDHENMFWYRQDPGLGLRLIYFSYDVKMKEKGDIPEGYSVSREKKERFSLILESASTNQTSMYLCASSLTQGGTEAFFGQGTRLTVV.

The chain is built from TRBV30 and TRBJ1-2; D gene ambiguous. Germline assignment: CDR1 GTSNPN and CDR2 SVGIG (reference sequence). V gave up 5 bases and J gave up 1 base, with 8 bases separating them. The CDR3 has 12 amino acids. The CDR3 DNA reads TGTGCCTGGGGACGGAGTAACTATGGCTACACCTTC. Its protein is CAWGRSNYGYTF.

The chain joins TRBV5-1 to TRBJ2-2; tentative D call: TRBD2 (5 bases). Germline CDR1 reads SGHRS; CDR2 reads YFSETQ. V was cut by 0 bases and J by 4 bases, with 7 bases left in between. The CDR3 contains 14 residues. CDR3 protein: CASSLAEVTGELFF. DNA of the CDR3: TGCGCCAGCAGCTTGGCGGAGGTCACCGGGGAGCTGTTTTTT.

CDR3 protein: CASSLARTFRLYEQYF. The CDR3 coding sequence is TGTGCCAGCAGTTTAGCCCGGACTTTCAGGCTATACGAGCAGTACTTC. The chain joins TRBV28 to TRBJ2-7; the D gene is possibly TRBD2 (5 bases). The CDR3 runs to 16 residues. V lost 2 bases and J lost 4, with 18 bases in between. CDR1 is MDHEN, CDR2 SYDVKM, per germline.

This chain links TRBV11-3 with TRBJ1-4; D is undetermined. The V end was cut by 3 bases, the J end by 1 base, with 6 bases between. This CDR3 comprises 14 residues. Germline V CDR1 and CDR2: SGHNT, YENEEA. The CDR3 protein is CASSFKRTNEKLFF. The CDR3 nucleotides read TGTGCCAGCAGCTTTAAGCGAACTAATGAAAAACTGTTTTTT.

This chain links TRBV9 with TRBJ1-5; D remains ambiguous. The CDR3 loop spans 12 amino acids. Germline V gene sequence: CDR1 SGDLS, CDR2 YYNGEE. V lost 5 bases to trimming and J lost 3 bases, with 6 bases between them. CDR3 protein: CASSGDNQPQHF. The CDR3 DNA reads TGTGCCAGCAGTGGGGACAATCAGCCCCAGCATTTT. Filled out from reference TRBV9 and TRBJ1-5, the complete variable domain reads DSGVTQTPKHLITATGQRVTLRCSPRSGDLSVYWYQQSLDQGLQFLIQYYNGEERAKGNILERFSAQQFPDLHSELNLSSLELGDSALYFCASSGDNQPQHFGDGTRLSIL.

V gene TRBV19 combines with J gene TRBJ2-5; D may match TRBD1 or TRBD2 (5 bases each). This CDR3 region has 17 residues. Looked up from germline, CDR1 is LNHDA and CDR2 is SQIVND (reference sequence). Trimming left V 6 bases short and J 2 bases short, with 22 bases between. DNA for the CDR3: TGTGCCAGTAGCAAATCCCCGGGACCCGGGCCTCAAGAGACCCAGTACTTC. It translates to CASSKSPGPGPQETQYF.

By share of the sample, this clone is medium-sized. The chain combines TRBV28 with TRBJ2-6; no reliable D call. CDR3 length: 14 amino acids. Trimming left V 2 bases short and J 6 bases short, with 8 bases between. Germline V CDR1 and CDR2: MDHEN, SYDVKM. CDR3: CASSLTSEANVLTF. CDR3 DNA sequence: TGTGCCAGCAGTTTAACCTCCGAGGCCAACGTCCTGACTTTC.

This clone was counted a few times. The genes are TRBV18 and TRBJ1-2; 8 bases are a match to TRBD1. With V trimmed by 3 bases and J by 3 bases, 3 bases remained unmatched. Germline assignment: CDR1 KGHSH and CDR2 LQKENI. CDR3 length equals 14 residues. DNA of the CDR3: TGTGCCAGCTCACCCTGGACAGGGCACTATGGCTACACCTTC. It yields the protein CASSPWTGHYGYTF.

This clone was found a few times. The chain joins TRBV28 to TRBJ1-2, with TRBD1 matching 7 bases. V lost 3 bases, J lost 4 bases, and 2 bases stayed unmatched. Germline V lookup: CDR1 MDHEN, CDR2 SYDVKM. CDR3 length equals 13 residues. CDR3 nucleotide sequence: TGTGCCAGCAGTTTGGGACAGTTCTATGGCTACACCTTC. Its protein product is CASSLGQFYGYTF.